This T cell receptor (beta chain) was captured in a study of blood T cell repertoires in COVID-19. Study-level information: Acute and convalescent COVID-19 specimens originated in the United States, Italy and Spain. T cells, B-cell-depleted T cells, or PBMCs provided the cDNA or gDNA that served as material.

This clone was seen once. Original methodology: Reference gene primers were amplified, and this amplification served to estimate nucleated cell counts. Libraries were prepared by immunoSEQ multiplex PCR; TCRdb keeps only in-frame clonotypes and omits some of them. That table gives V, J and clone size, and the DNA gave D and trimming. The sample has about 320,000 clones; around 89% are singletons. Sequenced input: peripheral blood. This TCR was recovered from a woman aged 25 to 39 with COVID-19, enrolled during active disease.

Written as DNA, the CDR3 is TGTGCCAGCAGCTTATCCGGGGGAGTGAGGGGCTACACCTTC. As protein: CASSLSGGVRGYTF. The chain is built from TRBV7-3 and TRBJ1-2; the D gene is possibly TRBD1 (5 bases). V lost 2 bases, J lost 8 bases, and 15 bases lay in between. CDR1 and CDR2 from the germline V gene are SGHTA and FQGTGA. This CDR3 is built from 14 residues.